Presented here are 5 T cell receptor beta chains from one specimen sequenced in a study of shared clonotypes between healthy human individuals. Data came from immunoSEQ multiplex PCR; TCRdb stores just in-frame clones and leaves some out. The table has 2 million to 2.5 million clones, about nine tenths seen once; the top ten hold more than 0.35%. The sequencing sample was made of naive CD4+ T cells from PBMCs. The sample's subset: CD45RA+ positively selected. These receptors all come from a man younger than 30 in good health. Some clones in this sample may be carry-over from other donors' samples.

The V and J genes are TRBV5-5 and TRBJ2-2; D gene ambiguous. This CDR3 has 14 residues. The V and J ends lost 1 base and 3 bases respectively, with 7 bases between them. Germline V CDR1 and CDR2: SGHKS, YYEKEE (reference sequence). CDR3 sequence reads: CASSLLVYTGELFF. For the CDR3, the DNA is TGTGCCAGCAGCTTGTTGGTCTACACCGGGGAGCTGTTTTTT.

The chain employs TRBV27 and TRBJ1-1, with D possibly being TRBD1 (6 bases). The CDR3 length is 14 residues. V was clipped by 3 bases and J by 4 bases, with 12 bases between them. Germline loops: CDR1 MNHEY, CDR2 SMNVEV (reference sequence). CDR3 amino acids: CASSFSGGSTEAFF. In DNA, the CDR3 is TGTGCCAGCAGTTTCTCGGGGGGCAGCACTGAAGCTTTCTTT.

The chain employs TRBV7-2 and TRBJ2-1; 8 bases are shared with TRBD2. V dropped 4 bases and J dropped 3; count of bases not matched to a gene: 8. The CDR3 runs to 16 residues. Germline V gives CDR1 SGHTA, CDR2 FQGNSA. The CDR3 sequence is CASSWIFSGSYNEQFF. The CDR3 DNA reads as TGTGCCAGCAGCTGGATCTTCAGCGGGAGCTACAATGAGCAGTTCTTC.

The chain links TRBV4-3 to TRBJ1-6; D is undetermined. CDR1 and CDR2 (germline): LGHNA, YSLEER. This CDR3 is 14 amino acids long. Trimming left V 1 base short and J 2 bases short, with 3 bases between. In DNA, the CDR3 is TGCGCCAGCAGCCAAGCAGCCTATAATTCACCCCTCCACTTT. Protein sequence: CASSQAAYNSPLHF.

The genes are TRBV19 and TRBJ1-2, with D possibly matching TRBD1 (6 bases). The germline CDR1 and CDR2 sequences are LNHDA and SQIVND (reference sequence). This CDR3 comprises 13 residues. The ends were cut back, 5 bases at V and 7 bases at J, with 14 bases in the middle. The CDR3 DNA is TGTGCCAGTAGTCCCACAGGGCCCCTTGGCTACACCTTC. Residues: CASSPTGPLGYTF.